There are many counts of the clone carrying this T cell receptor (beta chain). Its antigen remains unidentified. This sample is part of a study of blood T cells in healthy people across ages. Germline CDR1 is SGHAT and CDR2 is FQNNGV. CDR3 length equals 16 residues. V gave up 0 bases and J gave up 4 bases; unmatched junction bases: 8. Together with a sample-barcoded 5' primer, a J-beta primer mix was included in a second PCR lasting about 7 to 11 cycles. Using its own MiXCR run on the 5' RACE reads, TCRdb lists one record per CDR3 protein. The sample includes around 1.1 million distinct CDR3 sequences, under 40% of them seen just once. Notes on the study in general: Unknown donor CMV status possibly confounded expanded clonotype changes.

This chain links TRBV11-2 with TRBJ2-7; 8 positions match TRBD1. The sequencing input was blood. This sequence was found in a man aged 18 to 30 in good health. The CDR3 sequence is CASSLDFDRGRYEQYF. CDR3 in DNA: TGTGCCAGCAGCTTAGATTTTGACAGGGGCCGGTACGAGCAGTACTTC.